The entry below describes one T cell receptor beta chain. The antigen is not known. The sample originates from a study of T cell responses to AZD1222 COVID-19 vaccine. Germline CDR1 and CDR2: SGHTA and FQGNSA. The CDR3 loop spans 14 amino acids. V was cut by 0 bases and J by 9 bases, with 9 bases left in between. Profiling relied on immunoSEQ multiplex PCR, and the TCRdb table lists in-frame clones only, not all of them. Here the sample spans approximately 98,000 clones, roughly 89% being singletons. Whole-study results and caveats: Repertoires were sampled only after the peak T cell response.

The chain is built from TRBV7-2 and TRBJ1-6, with D maybe TRBD1 (5 bases). Sequencing used peripheral blood, obtained on day 0 of MenACWY control vaccination. The receptor's source is an adult in good health. The CDR3 DNA reads as TGTGCCAGCAGCTTAGCAGGGGCGGGTTCACCCCTCCACTTT. It encodes CASSLAGAGSPLHF.